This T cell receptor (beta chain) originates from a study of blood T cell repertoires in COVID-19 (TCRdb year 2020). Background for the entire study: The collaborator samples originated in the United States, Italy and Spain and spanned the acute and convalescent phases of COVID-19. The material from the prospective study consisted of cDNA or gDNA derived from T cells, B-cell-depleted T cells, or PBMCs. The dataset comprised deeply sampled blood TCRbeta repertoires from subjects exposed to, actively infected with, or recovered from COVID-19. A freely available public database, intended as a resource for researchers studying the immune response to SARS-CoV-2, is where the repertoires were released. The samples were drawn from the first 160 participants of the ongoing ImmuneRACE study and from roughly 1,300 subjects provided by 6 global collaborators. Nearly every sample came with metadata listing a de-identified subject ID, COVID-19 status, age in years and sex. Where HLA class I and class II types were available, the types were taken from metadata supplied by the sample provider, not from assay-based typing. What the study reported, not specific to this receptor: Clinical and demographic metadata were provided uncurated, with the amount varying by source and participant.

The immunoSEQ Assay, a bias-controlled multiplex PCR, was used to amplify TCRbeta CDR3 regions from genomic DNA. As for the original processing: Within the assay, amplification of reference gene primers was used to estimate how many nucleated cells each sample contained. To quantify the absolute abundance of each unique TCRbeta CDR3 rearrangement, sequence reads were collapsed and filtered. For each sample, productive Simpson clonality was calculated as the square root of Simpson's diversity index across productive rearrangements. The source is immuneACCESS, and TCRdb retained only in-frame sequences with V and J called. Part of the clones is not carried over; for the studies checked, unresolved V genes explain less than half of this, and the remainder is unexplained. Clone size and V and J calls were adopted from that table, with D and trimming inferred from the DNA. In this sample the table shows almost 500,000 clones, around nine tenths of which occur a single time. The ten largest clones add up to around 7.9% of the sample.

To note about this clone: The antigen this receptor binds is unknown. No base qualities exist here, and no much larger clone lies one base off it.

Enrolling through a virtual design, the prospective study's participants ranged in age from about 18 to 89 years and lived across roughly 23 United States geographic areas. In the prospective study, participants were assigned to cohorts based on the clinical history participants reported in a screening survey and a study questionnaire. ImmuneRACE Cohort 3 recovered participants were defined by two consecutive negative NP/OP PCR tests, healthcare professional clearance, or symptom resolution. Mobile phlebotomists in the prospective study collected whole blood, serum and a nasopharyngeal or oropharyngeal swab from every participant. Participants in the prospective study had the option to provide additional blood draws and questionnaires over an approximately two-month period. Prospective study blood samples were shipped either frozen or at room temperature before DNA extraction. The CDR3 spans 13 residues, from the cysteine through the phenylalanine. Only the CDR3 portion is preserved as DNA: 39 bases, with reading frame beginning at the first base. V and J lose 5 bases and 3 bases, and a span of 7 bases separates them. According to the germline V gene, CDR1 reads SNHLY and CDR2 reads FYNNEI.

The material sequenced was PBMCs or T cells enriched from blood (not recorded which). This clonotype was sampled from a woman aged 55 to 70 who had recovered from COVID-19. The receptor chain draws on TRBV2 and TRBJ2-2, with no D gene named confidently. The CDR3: CASSSGYTGELFF. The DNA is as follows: TGTGCCAGCAGTTCAGGTTACACCGGGGAGCTGTTTTTT.